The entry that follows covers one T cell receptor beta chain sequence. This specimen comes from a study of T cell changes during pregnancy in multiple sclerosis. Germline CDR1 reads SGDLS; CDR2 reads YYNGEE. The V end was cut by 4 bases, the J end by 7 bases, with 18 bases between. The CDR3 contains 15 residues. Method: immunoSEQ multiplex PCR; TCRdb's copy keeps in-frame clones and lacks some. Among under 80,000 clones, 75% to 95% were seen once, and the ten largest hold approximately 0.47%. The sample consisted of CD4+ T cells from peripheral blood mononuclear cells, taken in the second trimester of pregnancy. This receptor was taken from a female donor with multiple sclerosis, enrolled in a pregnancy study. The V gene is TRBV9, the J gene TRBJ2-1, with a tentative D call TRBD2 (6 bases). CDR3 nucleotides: TGTGCCAGCAGCCCCCGGGAGTTCCCTACGAATGAGCAGTTCTTC. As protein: CASSPREFPTNEQFF.